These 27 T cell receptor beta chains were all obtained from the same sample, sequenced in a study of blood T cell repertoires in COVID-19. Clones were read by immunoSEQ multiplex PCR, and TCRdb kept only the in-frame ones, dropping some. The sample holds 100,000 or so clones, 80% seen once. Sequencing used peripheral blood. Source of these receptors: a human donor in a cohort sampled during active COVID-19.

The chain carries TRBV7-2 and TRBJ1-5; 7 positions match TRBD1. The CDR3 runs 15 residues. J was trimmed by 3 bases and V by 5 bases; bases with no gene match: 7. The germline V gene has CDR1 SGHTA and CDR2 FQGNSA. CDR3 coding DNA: TGTGCCAGCAGCAAATACAGGGGACTCAATCAGCCCCAGCATTTT. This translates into CASSKYRGLNQPQHF.

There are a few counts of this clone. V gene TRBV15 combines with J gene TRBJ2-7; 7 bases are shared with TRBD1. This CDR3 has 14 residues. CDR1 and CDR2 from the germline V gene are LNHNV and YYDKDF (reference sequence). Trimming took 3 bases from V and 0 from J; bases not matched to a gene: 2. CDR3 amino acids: CATSSRGSSYEQYF. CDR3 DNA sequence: TGTGCCACCAGCAGCAGGGGGTCCTCCTACGAGCAGTACTTC.

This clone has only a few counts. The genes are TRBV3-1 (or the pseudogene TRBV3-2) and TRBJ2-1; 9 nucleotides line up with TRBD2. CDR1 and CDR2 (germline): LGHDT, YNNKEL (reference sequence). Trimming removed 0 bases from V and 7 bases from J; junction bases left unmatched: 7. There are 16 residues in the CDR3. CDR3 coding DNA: TGTGCCAGCAGCCAAGATATTAGCGGGAGACGGAATGAGCAGTTCTTC. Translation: CASSQDISGRRNEQFF.

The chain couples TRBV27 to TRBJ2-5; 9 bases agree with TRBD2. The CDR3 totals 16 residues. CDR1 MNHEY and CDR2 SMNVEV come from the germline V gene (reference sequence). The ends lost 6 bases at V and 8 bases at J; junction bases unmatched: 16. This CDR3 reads CASSRQGIAGVGTQYF. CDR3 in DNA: TGTGCCAGCAGCCGCCAAGGGATAGCGGGAGTCGGCACCCAGTACTTC.

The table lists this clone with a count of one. In nucleotides, the CDR3 is TGTGCCAGCAGCCGTTTGACAGGGAGGGCCAACGTCCTGACTTTC. It translates to CASSRLTGRANVLTF. The V and J genes are TRBV14 and TRBJ2-6, with TRBD1 identical over 7 bases. This CDR3 is 15 amino acids long. Trimming removed 4 bases from V and 5 bases from J; junction bases left unmatched: 5. Germline CDR1 SGHDN, CDR2 FVKESK.

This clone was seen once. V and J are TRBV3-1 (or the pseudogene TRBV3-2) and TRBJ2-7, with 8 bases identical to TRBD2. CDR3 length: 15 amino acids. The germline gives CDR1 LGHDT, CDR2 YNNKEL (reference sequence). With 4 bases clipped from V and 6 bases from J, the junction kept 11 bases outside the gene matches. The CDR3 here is CASSLRTSLKAEQYF. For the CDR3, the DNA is TGTGCCAGCAGCCTCAGGACTAGCCTCAAAGCCGAGCAGTACTTC.

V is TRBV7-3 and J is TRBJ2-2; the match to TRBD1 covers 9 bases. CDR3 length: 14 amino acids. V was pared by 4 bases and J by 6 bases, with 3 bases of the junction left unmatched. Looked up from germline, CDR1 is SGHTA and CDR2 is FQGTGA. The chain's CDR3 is CASSSRQGAGELFF. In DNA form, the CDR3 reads TGTGCCAGCAGCTCCCGACAGGGGGCCGGGGAGCTGTTTTTT.

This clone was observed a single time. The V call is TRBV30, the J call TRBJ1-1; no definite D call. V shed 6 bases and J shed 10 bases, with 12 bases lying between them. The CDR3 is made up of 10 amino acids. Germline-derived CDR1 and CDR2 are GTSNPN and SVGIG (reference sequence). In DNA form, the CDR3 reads TGTGCCTGCCGGTCCACCCCAGCTTTCTTT. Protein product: CACRSTPAFF.

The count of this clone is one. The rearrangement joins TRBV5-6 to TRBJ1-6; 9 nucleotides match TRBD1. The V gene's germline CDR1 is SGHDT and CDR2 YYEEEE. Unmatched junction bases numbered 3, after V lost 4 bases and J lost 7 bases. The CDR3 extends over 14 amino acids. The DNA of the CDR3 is TGTGCCAGCAGCAGAGGGACAGGGAATTCACCCCTCCACTTT. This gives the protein CASSRGTGNSPLHF.

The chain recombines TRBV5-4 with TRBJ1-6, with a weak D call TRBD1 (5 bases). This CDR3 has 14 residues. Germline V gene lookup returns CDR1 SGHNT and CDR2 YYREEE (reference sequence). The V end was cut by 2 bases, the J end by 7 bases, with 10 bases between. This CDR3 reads CASSFQGWNSPLHF. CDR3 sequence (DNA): TGTGCCAGCAGCTTTCAGGGATGGAATTCACCCCTCCACTTT.

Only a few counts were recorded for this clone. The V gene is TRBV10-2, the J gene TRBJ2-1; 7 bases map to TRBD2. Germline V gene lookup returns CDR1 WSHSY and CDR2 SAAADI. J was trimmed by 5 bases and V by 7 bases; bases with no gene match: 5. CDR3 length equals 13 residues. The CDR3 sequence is CASKLSGNNEQFF. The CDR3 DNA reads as TGCGCCAGCAAACTAAGCGGGAACAATGAGCAGTTCTTC.

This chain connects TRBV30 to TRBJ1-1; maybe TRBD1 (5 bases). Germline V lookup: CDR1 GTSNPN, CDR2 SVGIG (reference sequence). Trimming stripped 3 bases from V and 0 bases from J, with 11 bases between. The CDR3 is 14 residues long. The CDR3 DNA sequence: TGTGCCTGGAGAGGGGCAGGGATGAACACTGAAGCTTTCTTT. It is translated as CAWRGAGMNTEAFF.

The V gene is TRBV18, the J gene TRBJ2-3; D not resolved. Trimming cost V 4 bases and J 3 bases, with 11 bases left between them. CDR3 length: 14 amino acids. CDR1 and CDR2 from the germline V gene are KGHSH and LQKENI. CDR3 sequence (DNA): TGTGCCAGCTCACTCCTGCCCCGGACAGATACGCAGTATTTT. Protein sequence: CASSLLPRTDTQYF.

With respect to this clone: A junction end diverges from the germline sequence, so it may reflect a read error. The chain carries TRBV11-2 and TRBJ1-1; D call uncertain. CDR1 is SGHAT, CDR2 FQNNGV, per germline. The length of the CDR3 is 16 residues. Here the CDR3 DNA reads TGTGCCAGCAGGTTAGGTGGGGTGGGGAGGAACACTGAAGCTTTCTTT. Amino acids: CASRLGGVGRNTEAFF.

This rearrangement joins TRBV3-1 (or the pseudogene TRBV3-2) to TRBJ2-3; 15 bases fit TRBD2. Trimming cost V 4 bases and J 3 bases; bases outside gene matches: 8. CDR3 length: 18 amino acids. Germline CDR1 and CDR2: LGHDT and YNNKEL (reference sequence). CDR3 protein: CASSPRTSGRALTDTQYF. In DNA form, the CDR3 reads TGTGCCAGCAGCCCGAGGACTAGCGGGAGGGCCCTGACAGATACGCAGTATTTT.

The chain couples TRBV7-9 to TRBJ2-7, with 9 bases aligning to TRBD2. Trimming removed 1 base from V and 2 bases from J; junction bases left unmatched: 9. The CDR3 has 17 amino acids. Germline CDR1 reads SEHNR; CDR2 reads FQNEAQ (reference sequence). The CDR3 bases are TGTGCCAGCAGCTTAGGTTCGTGGACTAGCGTCCCCTACGAGCAGTACTTC. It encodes CASSLGSWTSVPYEQYF.

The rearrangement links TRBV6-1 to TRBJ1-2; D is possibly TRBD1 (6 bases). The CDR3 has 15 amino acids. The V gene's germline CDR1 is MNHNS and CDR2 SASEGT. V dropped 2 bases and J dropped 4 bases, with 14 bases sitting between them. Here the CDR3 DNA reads TGTGCCAGCAGTGAAAGGGCAGGGGAACTCTATGGCTACACCTTC. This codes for CASSERAGELYGYTF.

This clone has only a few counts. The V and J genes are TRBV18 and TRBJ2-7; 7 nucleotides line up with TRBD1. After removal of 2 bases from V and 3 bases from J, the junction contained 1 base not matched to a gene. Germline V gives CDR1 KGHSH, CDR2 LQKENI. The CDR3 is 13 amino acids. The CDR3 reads CASSPAGGYEQYF. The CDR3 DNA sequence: TGTGCCAGCTCACCAGCAGGGGGCTACGAGCAGTACTTC.

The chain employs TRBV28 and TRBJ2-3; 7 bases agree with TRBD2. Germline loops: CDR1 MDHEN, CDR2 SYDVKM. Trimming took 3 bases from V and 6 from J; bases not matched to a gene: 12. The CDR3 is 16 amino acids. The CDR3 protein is CASSLEGRGSQDTQYF. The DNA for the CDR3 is TGTGCCAGCAGTTTGGAGGGGCGCGGGAGCCAGGATACGCAGTATTTT.

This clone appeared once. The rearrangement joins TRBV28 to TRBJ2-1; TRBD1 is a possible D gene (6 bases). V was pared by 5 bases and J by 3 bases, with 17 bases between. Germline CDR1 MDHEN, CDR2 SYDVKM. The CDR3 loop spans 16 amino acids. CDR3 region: CASSTPSGANYNEQFF. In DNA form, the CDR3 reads TGTGCCAGCAGTACCCCATCAGGGGCTAACTACAATGAGCAGTTCTTC. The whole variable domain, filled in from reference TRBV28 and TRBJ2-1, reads DVKVTQSSRYLVKRTGEKVFLECVQDMDHENMFWYRQDPGLGLRLIYFSYDVKMKEKGDIPEGYSVSREKKERFSLILESASTNQTSMYLCASSTPSGANYNEQFFGPGTRLTVL.

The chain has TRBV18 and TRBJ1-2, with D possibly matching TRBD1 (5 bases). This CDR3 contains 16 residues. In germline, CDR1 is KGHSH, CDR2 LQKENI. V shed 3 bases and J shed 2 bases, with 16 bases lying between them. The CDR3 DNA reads TGTGCCAGCTCACCTAACGCGGGGGGACGGAACTATGGCTACACCTTC. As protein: CASSPNAGGRNYGYTF.

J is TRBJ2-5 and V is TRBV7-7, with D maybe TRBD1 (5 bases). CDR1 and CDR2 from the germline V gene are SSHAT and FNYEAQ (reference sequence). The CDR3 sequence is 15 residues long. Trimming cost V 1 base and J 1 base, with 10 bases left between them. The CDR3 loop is CASSLGRQFQETQYF. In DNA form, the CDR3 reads TGTGCCAGCAGCTTAGGGCGACAGTTCCAAGAGACCCAGTACTTC.

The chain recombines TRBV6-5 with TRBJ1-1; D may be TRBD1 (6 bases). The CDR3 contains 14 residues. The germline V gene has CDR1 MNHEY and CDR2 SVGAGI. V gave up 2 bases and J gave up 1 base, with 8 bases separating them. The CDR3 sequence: CASSYRTENTEAFF. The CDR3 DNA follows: TGTGCCAGCAGTTACCGGACAGAGAACACTGAAGCTTTCTTT.

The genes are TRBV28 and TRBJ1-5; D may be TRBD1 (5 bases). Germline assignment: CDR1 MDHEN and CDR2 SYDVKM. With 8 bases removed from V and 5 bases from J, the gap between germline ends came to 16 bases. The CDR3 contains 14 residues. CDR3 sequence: CASLTAGLDQPQHF. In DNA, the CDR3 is TGTGCCAGCCTGACAGCTGGATTAGATCAGCCCCAGCATTTT. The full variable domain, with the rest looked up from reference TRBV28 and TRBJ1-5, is DVKVTQSSRYLVKRTGEKVFLECVQDMDHENMFWYRQDPGLGLRLIYFSYDVKMKEKGDIPEGYSVSREKKERFSLILESASTNQTSMYLCASLTAGLDQPQHFGDGTRLSIL.

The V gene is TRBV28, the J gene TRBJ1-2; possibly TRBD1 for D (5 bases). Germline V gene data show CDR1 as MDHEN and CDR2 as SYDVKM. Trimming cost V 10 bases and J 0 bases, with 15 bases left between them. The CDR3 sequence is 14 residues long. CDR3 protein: CATLAGGANYGYTF. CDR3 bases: TGTGCCACCCTAGCCGGGGGGGCTAACTATGGCTACACCTTC.

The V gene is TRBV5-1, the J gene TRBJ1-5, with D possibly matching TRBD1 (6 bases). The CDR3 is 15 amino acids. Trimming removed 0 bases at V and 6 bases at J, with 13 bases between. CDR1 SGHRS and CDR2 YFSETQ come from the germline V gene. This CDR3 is CASSLAGGRGQPQHF. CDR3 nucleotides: TGCGCCAGCAGCTTGGCCGGGGGGCGCGGTCAGCCCCAGCATTTT.

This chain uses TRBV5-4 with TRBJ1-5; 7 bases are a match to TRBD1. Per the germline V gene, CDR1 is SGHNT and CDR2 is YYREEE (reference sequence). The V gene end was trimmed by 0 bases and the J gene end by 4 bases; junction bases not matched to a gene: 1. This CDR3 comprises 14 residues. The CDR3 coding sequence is TGTGCCAGCAGCTTGGCAGGGGGTAATCAGCCCCAGCATTTT. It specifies CASSLAGGNQPQHF. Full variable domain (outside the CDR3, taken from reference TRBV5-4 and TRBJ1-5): ETGVTQSPTHLIKTRGQQVTLRCSSQSGHNTVSWYQQALGQGPQFIFQYYREEENGRGNFPPRFSGLQFPNYSSELNVNALELDDSALYLCASSLAGGNQPQHFGDGTRLSIL.